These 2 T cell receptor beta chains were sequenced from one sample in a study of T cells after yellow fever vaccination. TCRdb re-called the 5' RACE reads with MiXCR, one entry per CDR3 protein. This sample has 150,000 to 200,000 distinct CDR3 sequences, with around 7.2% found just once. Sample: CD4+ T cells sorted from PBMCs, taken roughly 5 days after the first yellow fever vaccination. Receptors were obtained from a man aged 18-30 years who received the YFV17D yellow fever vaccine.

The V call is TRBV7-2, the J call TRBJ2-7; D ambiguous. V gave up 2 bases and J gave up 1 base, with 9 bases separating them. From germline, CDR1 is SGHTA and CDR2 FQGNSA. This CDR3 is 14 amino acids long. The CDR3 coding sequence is TGTGCCAGCAGCTTAATGGGCACTTCCTACGAGCAGTACGTC. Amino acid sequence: CASSLMGTSYEQYV.

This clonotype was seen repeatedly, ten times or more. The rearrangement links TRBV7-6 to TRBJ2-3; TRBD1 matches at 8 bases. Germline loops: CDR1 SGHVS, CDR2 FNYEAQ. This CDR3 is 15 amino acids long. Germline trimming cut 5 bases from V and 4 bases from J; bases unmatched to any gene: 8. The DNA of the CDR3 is TGTGCCAGCAGCCCCAGGGGGCGCGGGGCAGATACGCAGTATTTT. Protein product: CASSPRGRGADTQYF.